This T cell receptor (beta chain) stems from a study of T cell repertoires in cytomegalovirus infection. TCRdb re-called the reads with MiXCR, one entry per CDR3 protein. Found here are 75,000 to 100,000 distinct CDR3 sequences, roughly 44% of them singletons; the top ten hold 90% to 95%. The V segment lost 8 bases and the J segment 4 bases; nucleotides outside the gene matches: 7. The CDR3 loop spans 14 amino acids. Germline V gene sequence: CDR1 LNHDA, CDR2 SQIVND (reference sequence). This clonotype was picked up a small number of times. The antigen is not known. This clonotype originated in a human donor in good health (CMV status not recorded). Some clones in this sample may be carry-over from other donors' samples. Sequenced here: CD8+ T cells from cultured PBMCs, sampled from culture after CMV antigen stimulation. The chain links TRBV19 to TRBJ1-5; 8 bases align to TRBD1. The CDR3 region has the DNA TGTGCCAGTCATAGGACAGGGAAAAATCAGCCCCAGCATTTT. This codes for CASHRTGKNQPQHF.